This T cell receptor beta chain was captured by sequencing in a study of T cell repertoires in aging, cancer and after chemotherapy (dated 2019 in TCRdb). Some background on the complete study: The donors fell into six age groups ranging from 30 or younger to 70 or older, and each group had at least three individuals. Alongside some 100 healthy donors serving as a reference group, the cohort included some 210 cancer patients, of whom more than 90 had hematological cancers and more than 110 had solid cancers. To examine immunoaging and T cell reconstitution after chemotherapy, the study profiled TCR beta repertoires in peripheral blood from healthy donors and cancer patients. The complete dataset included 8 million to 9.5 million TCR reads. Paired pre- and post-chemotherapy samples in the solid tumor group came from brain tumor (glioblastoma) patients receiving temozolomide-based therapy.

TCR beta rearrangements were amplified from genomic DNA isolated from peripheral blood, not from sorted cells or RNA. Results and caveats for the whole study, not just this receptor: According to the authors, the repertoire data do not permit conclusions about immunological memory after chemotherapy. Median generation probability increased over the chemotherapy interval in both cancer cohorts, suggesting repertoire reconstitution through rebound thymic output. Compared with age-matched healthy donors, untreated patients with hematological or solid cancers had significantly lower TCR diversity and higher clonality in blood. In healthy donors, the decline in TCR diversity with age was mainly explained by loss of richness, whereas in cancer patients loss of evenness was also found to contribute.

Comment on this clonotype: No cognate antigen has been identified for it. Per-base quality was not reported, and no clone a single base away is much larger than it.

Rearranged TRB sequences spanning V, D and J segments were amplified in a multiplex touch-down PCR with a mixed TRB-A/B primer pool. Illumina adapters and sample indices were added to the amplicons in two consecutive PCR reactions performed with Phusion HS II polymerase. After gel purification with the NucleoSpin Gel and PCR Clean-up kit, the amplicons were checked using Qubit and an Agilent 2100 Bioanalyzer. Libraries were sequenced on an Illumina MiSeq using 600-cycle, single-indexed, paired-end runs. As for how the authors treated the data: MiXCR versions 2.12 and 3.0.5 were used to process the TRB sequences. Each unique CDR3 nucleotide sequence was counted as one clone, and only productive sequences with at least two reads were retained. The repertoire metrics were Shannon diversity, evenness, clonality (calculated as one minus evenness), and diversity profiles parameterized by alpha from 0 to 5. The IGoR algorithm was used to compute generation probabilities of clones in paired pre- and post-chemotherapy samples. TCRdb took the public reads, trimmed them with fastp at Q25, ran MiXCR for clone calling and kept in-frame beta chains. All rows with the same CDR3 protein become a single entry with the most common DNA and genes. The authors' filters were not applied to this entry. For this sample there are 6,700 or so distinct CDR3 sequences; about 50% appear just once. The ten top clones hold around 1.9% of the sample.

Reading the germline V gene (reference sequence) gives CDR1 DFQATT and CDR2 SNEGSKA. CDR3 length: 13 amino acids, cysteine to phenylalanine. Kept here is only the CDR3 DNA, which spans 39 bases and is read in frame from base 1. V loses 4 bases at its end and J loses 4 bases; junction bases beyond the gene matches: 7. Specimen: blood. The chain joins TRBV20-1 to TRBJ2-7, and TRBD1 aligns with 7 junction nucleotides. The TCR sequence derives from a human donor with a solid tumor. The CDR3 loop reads CSATDRDRYEQYF. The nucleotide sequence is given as TGCAGTGCTACCGACAGGGATAGGTACGAGCAGTACTTC.